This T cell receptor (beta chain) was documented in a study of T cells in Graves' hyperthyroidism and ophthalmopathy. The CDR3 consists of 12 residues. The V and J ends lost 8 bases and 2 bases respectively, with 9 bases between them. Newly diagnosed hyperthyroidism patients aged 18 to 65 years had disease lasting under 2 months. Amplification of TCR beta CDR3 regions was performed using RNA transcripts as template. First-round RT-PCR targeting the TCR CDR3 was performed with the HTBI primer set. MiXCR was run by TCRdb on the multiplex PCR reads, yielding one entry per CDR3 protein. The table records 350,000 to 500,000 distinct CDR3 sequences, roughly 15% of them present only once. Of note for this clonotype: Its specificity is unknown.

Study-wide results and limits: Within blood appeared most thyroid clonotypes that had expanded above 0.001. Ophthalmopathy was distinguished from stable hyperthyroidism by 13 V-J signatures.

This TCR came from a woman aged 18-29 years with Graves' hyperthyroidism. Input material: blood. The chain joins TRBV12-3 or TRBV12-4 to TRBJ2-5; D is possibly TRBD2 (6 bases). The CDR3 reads CASGRSQETQYF. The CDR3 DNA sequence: TGTGCCAGCGGGAGGTCTCAAGAGACCCAGTACTTC.